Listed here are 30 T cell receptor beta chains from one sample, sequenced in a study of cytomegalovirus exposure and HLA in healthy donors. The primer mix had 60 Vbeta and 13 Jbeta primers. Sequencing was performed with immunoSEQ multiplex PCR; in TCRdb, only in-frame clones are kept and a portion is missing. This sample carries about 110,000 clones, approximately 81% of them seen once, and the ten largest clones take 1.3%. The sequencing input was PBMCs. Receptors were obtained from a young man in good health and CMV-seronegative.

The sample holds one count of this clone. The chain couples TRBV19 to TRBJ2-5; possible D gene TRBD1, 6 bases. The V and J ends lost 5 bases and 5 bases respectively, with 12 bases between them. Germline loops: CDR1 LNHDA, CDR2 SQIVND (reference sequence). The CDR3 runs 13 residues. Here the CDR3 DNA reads TGTGCCAGTAGTTCTGGACAGTGGGAGACCCAGTACTTC. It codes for CASSSGQWETQYF. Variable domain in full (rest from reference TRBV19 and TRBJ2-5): DGGITQSPKYLFRKEGQNVTLSCEQNLNHDAMYWYRQDPGQGLRLIYYSQIVNDFQKGDIAEGYSVSREKKESFPLTVTSAQKNPTAFYLCASSSGQWETQYFGPGTRLLVL.

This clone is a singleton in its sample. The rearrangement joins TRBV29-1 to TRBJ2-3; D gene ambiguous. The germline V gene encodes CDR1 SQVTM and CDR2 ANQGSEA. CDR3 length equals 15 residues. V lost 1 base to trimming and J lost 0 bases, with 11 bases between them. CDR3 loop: CSVEVAGQSTDTQYF. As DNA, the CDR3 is TGCAGCGTTGAAGTTGCAGGCCAGAGCACAGATACGCAGTATTTT.

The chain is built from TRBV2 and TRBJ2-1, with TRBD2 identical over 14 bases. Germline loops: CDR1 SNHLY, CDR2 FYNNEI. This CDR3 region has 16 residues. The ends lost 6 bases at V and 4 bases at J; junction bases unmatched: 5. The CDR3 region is CASSPRTSGGYNEQFF. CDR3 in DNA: TGTGCCAGCAGCCCACGGACTAGCGGGGGGTACAATGAGCAGTTCTTC.

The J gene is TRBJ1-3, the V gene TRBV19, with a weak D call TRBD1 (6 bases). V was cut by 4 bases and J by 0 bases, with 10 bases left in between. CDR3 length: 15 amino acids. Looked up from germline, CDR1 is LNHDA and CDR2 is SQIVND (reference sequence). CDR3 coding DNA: TGTGCCAGTAGTAGTACAGGGTTCTCTGGAAACACCATATATTTT. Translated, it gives CASSSTGFSGNTIYF. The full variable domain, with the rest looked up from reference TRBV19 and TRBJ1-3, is DGGITQSPKYLFRKEGQNVTLSCEQNLNHDAMYWYRQDPGQGLRLIYYSQIVNDFQKGDIAEGYSVSREKKESFPLTVTSAQKNPTAFYLCASSSTGFSGNTIYFGEGSWLTVV.

CDR3 loop: CASSLGGTAYGYTF. The CDR3 bases are TGTGCCAGCAGCTTAGGGGGGACAGCCTATGGCTACACCTTC. The J gene is TRBJ1-2, the V gene TRBV7-9; the match to TRBD1 covers 7 bases. Germline-derived CDR1 and CDR2 are SEHNR and FQNEAQ (reference sequence). The trim removed 1 base at V and 4 bases at J, leaving 3 bases unmatched. The CDR3 is made up of 14 amino acids.

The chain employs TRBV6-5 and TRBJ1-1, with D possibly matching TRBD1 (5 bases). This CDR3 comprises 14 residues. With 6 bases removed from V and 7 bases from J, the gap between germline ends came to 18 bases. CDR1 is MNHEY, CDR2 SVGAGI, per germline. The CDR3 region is CASSSGGGYGEAFF. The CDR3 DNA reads TGTGCCAGCAGCTCTGGGGGGGGATATGGTGAAGCTTTCTTT.

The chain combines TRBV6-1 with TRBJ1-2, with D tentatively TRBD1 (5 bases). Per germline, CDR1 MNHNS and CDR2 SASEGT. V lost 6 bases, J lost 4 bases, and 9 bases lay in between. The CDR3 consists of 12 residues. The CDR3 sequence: CASSGHGYGYTF. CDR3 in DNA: TGTGCCAGCAGCGGACACGGCTATGGCTACACCTTC.

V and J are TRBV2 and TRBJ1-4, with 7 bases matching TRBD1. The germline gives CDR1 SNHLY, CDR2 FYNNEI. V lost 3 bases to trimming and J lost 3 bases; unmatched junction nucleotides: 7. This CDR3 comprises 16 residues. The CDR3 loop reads CASSDEGAFSNEKLFF. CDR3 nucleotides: TGTGCCAGCAGTGACGAGGGGGCCTTTTCTAATGAAAAACTGTTTTTT.

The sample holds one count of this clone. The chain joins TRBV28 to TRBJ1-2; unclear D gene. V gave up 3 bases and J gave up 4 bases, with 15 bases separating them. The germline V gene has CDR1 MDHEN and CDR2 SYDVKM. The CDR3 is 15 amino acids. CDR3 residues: CASSFPLTAVYGYTF. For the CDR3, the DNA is TGTGCCAGCAGTTTCCCCCTAACCGCCGTCTATGGCTACACCTTC.

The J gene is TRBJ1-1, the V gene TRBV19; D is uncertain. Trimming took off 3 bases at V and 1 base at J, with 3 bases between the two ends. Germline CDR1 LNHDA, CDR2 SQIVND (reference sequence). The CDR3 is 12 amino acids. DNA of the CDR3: TGTGCCAGTAGTATTAGGAACACTGAAGCTTTCTTT. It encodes CASSIRNTEAFF.

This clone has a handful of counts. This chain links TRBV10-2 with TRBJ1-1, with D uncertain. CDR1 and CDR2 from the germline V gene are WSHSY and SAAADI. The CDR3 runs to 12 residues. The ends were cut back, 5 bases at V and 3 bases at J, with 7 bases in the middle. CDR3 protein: CASSPGDTEAFF. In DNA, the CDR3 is TGCGCCAGCAGTCCGGGAGACACTGAAGCTTTCTTT.

In nucleotides, the CDR3 is TGTGCCAGCAGCTTGGTGCGGTACGAGCAGTACTTC. Amino acids: CASSLVRYEQYF. The rearrangement links TRBV7-9 to TRBJ2-7; D not certain. CDR3 length: 12 residues. The V gene lost 3 bases and the J gene lost 4 bases, with 7 bases spanning the gap. Germline values: CDR1 SEHNR, CDR2 FQNEAQ (reference sequence).

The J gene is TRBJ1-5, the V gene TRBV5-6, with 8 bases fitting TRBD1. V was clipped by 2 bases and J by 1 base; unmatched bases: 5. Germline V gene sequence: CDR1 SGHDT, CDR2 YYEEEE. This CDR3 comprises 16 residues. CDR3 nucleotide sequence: TGTGCCAGCAGCTTAACACAGGGGGGAAGCAATCAGCCCCAGCATTTT. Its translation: CASSLTQGGSNQPQHF.

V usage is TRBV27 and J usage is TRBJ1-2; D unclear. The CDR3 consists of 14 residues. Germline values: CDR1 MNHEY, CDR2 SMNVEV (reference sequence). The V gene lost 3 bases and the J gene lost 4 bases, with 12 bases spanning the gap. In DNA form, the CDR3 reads TGTGCCAGCAGTTTCAACAGCTGGGCCTATGGCTACACCTTC. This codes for CASSFNSWAYGYTF.

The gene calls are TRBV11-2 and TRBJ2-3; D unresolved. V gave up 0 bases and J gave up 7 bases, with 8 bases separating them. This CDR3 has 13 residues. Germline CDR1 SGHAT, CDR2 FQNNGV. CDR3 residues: CASSLDPLNTQYF. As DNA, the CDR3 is TGTGCCAGCAGCTTAGATCCCTTAAATACGCAGTATTTT.

DNA of the CDR3: TGTGCCAGCAGCTTGGGGGCCAGGTCAGAAGGCACTGAAGCTTTCTTT. Its protein product is CASSLGARSEGTEAFF. V gene TRBV5-4 combines with J gene TRBJ1-1; D gene unclear. The CDR3 contains 16 residues. The V end was cut by 0 bases, the J end by 4 bases, with 16 bases between. Looked up from germline, CDR1 is SGHNT and CDR2 is YYREEE (reference sequence).

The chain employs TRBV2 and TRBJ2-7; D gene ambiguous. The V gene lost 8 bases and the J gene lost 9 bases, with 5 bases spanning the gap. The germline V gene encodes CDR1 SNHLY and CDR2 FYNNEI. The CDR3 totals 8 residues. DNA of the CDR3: TGTGCCAGCGGCGGGCAGTACTTC. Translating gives CASGGQYF.

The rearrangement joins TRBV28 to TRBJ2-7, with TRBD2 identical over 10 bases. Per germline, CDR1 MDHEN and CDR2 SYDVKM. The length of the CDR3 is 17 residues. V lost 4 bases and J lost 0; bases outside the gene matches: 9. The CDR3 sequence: CASSSLTSGILSYEQYF. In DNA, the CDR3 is TGTGCCAGCAGTTCACTCACTAGCGGGATCCTCTCCTACGAGCAGTACTTC.

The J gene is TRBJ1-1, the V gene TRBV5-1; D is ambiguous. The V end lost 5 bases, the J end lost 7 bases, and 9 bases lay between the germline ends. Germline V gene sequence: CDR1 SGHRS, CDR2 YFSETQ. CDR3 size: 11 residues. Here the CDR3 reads CASRLDNEAFF. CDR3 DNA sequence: TGCGCCAGCAGACTCGACAATGAAGCTTTCTTT.

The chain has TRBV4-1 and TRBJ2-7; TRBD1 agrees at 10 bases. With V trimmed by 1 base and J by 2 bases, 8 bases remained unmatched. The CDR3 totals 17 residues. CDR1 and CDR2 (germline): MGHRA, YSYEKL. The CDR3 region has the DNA TGCGCCAGCAGCCAAGTAATTCGGACAGGGGGAACCTACGAGCAGTACTTC. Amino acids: CASSQVIRTGGTYEQYF.

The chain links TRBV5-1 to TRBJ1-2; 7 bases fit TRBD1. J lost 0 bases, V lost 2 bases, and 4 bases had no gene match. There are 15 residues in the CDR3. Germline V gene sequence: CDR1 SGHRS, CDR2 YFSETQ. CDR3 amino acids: CASSFTGVANYGYTF. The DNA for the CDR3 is TGCGCCAGCAGCTTCACAGGGGTAGCTAACTATGGCTACACCTTC. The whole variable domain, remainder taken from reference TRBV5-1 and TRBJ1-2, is KAGVTQTPRYLIKTRGQQVTLSCSPISGHRSVSWYQQTPGQGLQFLFEYFSETQRNKGNFPGRFSGRQFSNSRSEMNVSTLELGDSALYLCASSFTGVANYGYTFGSGTRLTVV.

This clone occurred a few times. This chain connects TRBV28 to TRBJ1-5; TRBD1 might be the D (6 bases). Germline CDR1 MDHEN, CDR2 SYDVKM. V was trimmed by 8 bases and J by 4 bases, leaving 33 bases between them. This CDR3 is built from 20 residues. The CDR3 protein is CASEFEARPIQGPPNQPQHF. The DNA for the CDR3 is TGTGCCAGCGAATTTGAAGCACGGCCAATACAGGGTCCCCCAAATCAGCCCCAGCATTTT.

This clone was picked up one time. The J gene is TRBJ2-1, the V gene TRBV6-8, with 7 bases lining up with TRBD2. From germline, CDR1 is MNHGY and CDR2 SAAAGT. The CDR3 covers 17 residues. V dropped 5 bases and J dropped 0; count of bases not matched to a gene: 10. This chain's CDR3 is CASSTRREKDSYNEQFF. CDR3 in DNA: TGTGCCAGCAGTACCCGGCGGGAGAAAGACTCCTACAATGAGCAGTTCTTC.

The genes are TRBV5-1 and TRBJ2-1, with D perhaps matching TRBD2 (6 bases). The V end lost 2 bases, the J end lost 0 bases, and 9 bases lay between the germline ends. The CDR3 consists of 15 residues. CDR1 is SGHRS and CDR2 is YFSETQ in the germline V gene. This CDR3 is CASSFRGTSYNEQFF. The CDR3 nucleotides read TGCGCCAGCAGCTTTCGCGGGACCTCCTACAATGAGCAGTTCTTC. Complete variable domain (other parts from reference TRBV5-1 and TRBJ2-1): KAGVTQTPRYLIKTRGQQVTLSCSPISGHRSVSWYQQTPGQGLQFLFEYFSETQRNKGNFPGRFSGRQFSNSRSEMNVSTLELGDSALYLCASSFRGTSYNEQFFGPGTRLTVL.

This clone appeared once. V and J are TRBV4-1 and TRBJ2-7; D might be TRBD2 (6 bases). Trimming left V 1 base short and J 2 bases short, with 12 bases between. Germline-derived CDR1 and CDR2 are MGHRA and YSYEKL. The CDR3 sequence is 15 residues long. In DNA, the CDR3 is TGCGCCAGCAGCCAAGCGGGAGAGGGGACCTACGAGCAGTACTTC. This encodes CASSQAGEGTYEQYF.

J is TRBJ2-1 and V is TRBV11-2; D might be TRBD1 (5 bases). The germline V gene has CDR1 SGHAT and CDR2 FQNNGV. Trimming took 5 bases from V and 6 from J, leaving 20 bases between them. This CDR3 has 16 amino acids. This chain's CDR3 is CASSGIGAGEINEQFF. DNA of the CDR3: TGTGCCAGCAGCGGCATTGGGGCCGGTGAAATCAATGAGCAGTTCTTC.

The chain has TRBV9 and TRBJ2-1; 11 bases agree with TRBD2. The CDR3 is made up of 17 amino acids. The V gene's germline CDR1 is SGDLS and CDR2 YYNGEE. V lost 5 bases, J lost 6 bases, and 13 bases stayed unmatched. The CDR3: CASSHAQLAGDLNEQFF. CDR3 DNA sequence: TGTGCCAGCAGTCATGCCCAACTAGCGGGAGACCTCAATGAGCAGTTCTTC.

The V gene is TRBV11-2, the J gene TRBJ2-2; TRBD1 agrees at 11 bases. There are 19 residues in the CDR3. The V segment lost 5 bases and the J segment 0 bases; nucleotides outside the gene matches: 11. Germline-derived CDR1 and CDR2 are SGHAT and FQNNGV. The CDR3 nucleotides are TGTGCCAGCAGCCCTTTCCTGCGGGACAGGGGGACGAACACCGGGGAGCTGTTTTTT. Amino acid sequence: CASSPFLRDRGTNTGELFF.

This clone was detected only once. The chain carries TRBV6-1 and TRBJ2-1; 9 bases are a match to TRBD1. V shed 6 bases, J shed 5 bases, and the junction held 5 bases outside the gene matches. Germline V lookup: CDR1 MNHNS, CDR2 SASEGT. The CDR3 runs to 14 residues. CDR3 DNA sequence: TGTGCCAGCAGCCGGGACAGGGACCACAATGAGCAGTTCTTC. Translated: CASSRDRDHNEQFF.

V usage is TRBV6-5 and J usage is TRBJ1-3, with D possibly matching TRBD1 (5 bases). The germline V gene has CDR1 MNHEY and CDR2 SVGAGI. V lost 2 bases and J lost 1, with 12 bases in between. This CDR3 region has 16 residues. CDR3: CASSYGGSQSGNTIYF. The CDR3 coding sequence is TGTGCCAGCAGTTACGGGGGGAGCCAATCTGGAAACACCATATATTTT.